This is a list of T cell receptor beta chains from one sample in a study of vaccination and CD4 T cells after COVID-19. TCRdb analysed the PCR reads with MiXCR anew, one entry per CDR3 protein. The sample consists of tens of thousands of distinct CDR3 sequences, approximately 57% of them appearing once. The material was CD4+ T cells from blood, obtained before SARS-CoV-2 vaccination. Source of these receptors: a human donor who had recovered from COVID-19. Each CDR3 is given with its conserved first and last residue. The order of the fields is CDR3 DNA, CDR3 protein, D gene, clone size, V gene, J gene. A D gene is named only where the DNA matches it firmly. Clone size is stated in some rows and not others, as once, few, many or a class when expanded.

CDR3nt: TGCAGTGCTACCCGGACGACAAGCACAGATACGCAGTATTTT
CDR3aa: CSATRTTSTDTQYF
d_gene: NA
abundance: NA
v_gene: TRBV20-1
j_gene: TRBJ2-3

CDR3nt: TGTGCCAGCAGCTTAGTTTCTAGCGGAGATACGCAGTATTTT
CDR3aa: CASSLVSSGDTQYF
d_gene: TRBD2
abundance: few
v_gene: TRBV7-2
j_gene: TRBJ2-3

CDR3nt: TGTGCTAGCAGCCCGACTAGCTTCGGGACCCAGTACTTC
CDR3aa: CASSPTSFGTQYF
d_gene: TRBD2
abundance: NA
v_gene: TRBV7-7
j_gene: TRBJ2-5

CDR3nt: TGCAGTGCTAGAGATCAGGGGCCGACTAGAAACACCGGGGAGCTGTTTTTT
CDR3aa: CSARDQGPTRNTGELFF
d_gene: NA
abundance: NA
v_gene: TRBV20-1
j_gene: TRBJ2-2

CDR3nt: TGTGCCAGCAGTGAAGGTCCCCCCCCGGGTTTCGACGAGCAGTACTTC
CDR3aa: CASSEGPPPGFDEQYF
d_gene: NA
abundance: once
v_gene: TRBV6-1
j_gene: TRBJ2-7

CDR3nt: TGTGCCAGCAGCTTAGCGCTCAGCAATCAGCCCCAGCATTTT
CDR3aa: CASSLALSNQPQHF
d_gene: NA
abundance: NA
v_gene: TRBV7-2
j_gene: TRBJ1-5

CDR3nt: TGTGCCAGCAGCACGAGGGGACTAGCGGGAGATGGAAATGAGCAGTTCTTC
CDR3aa: CASSTRGLAGDGNEQFF
d_gene: TRBD2
abundance: NA
v_gene: TRBV7-8
j_gene: TRBJ2-1

CDR3nt: TGTGCCAGCAGCTTGCAGGGCACAGATACGCAGTATTTT
CDR3aa: CASSLQGTDTQYF
d_gene: NA
abundance: NA
v_gene: TRBV5-4
j_gene: TRBJ2-3

CDR3nt: TGTGCCAGCAGCTTGGGACTCGAGGTGAACACTGAAGCTTTCTTT
CDR3aa: CASSLGLEVNTEAFF
d_gene: NA
abundance: NA
v_gene: TRBV5-4
j_gene: TRBJ1-1

CDR3nt: TGTGCCAGCAGCTTAGCGAGGGGGATATTAACTGGCTACACCTTC
CDR3aa: CASSLARGILTGYTF
d_gene: NA
abundance: NA
v_gene: TRBV7-9
j_gene: TRBJ1-2

CDR3nt: TGTGCCAGCTCACCACTCCAGGGGAGCACAGATACGCAGTATTTT
CDR3aa: CASSPLQGSTDTQYF
d_gene: NA
abundance: NA
v_gene: TRBV18
j_gene: TRBJ2-3

CDR3nt: TGTGCCAGTAGTATAACAGGGGGCCGGGTCAATGAGCAGTTCTTC
CDR3aa: CASSITGGRVNEQFF
d_gene: TRBD1
abundance: NA
v_gene: TRBV19
j_gene: TRBJ2-1

CDR3nt: TGTGCCAGTAGTCTAACTAGCTATGGTCGCTCAAATCAGTTCTTC
CDR3aa: CASSLTSYGRSNQFF
d_gene: NA
abundance: NA
v_gene: TRBV19
j_gene: TRBJ2-1

CDR3nt: TGTGCCAGCAGTTTATTTATGGGGACTGGCTACACCTTC
CDR3aa: CASSLFMGTGYTF
d_gene: NA
abundance: NA
v_gene: TRBV28
j_gene: TRBJ1-2

CDR3nt: TGCAGTGCTAGCGGCAGGCTTAGCACAGATACGCAGTATTTT
CDR3aa: CSASGRLSTDTQYF
d_gene: NA
abundance: NA
v_gene: TRBV20-1
j_gene: TRBJ2-3

CDR3nt: TGTGCCAGCAGCCACGGGACAGGGGCTGGGGACACTGAAGCTTTCTTT
CDR3aa: CASSHGTGAGDTEAFF
d_gene: TRBD1
abundance: NA
v_gene: TRBV28
j_gene: TRBJ1-1

CDR3nt: TGTGCCAGCAGCGCGGGACAGGGAATGGGAGCTAATGAAAAACTGTTTTTT
CDR3aa: CASSAGQGMGANEKLFF
d_gene: TRBD1
abundance: NA
v_gene: TRBV7-9
j_gene: TRBJ1-4

CDR3nt: TGTGCCAGCAGCTTAGAATCGACAGCTGAAGCTTTCTTT
CDR3aa: CASSLESTAEAFF
d_gene: NA
abundance: NA
v_gene: TRBV7-9
j_gene: TRBJ1-1

CDR3nt: TGCAGTGCTAGGACGGACAGTTTTAATCAGCCCCAGCATTTT
CDR3aa: CSARTDSFNQPQHF
d_gene: NA
abundance: NA
v_gene: TRBV20-1
j_gene: TRBJ1-5

CDR3nt: TGCAGTGCTATCGCGGACAGCAATAATTCACCCCTCCACTTT
CDR3aa: CSAIADSNNSPLHF
d_gene: NA
abundance: few
v_gene: TRBV20-1
j_gene: TRBJ1-6

CDR3nt: TGCAGTGCTAGAGATACCCAAGGTCAGACCGGTATGGATTCACCCCTCCACTTT
CDR3aa: CSARDTQGQTGMDSPLHF
d_gene: NA
abundance: few
v_gene: TRBV20-1
j_gene: TRBJ1-6

CDR3nt: TGTGCCAGCAGTTACACCTCCACAGGCCGGGGCTACGAGCAGTACTTC
CDR3aa: CASSYTSTGRGYEQYF
d_gene: NA
abundance: NA
v_gene: TRBV6-2/TRBV6-3
j_gene: TRBJ2-7

CDR3nt: TGTGCCAGCAGTTTGGGGACTAGGAGTCGCGGGGAGCTGTTTTTT
CDR3aa: CASSLGTRSRGELFF
d_gene: TRBD2
abundance: NA
v_gene: TRBV28
j_gene: TRBJ2-2

CDR3nt: TGCAGCGCCCGCCCGGGGGGGGCCCCCTACAATGAGCAGTTCTTC
CDR3aa: CSARPGGAPYNEQFF
d_gene: TRBD2
abundance: NA
v_gene: TRBV29-1
j_gene: TRBJ2-1

CDR3nt: TGTGCCAGACAGAGCGGGAGTGCAGATACGCAGTATTTT
CDR3aa: CARQSGSADTQYF
d_gene: TRBD2
abundance: once
v_gene: TRBV19
j_gene: TRBJ2-3

CDR3nt: TGCAGCGCGCTCGGGGGACAGGGCACAGATACGCAGTATTTT
CDR3aa: CSALGGQGTDTQYF
d_gene: TRBD1
abundance: NA
v_gene: TRBV20-1
j_gene: TRBJ2-3